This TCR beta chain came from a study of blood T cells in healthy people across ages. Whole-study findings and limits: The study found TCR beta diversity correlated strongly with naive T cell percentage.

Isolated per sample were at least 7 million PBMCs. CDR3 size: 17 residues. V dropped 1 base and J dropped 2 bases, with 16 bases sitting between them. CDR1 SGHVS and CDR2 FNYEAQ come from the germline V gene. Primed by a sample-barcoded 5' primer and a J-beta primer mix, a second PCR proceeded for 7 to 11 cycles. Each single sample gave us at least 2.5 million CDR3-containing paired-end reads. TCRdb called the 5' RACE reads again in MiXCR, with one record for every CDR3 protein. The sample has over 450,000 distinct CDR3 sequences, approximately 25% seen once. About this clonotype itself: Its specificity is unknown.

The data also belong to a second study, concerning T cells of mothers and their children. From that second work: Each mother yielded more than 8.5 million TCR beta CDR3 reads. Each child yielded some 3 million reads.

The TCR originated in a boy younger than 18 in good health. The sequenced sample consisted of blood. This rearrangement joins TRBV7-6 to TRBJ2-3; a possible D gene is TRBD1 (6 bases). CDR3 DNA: TGTGCCAGCAGCTTAGAAGGCGCAGGGGCTTACACAGATACGCAGTATTTT. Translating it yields CASSLEGAGAYTDTQYF. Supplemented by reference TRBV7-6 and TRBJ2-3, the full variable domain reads GAGVSQSPRYKVTKRGQDVALRCDPISGHVSLYWYRQALGQGPEFLTYFNYEAQQDKSGLPNDRFSAERPEGSISTLTIQRTEQRDSAMYRCASSLEGAGAYTDTQYFGPGTRLTVL.